These T cell receptor beta chains were read from a single sample in a study of T cell responses to AZD1222 COVID-19 vaccine. The data were produced by immunoSEQ multiplex PCR, yet TCRdb's version contains in-frame clones alone and is incomplete. The sample yields more than 150,000 clones, more than 80% seen once. Material: peripheral blood, obtained on day 0 of AZD1222 vaccination. Source of these receptors: an adult in good health. The CDR3 runs from the conserved cysteine through the conserved F or W. A D gene is named only where the DNA matches it firmly. Size is stated for part of the rows, as once, few or many counts, or as a class when the clone is expanded.

j_gene	v_gene	abundance	d_gene	CDR3nt	CDR3aa
TRBJ2-1	TRBV4-1	few	.	TGCGCCAGCAGCCAAGATCTGCGGGGTTGGGAGCAGTTCTTC	CASSQDLRGWEQFF
TRBJ1-6	TRBV19	.	TRBD1	TGTGCCAGTAAAAAAACCCCGGGACAGGAAAATTCACCCCTCCACTTT	CASKKTPGQENSPLHF
TRBJ1-6	TRBV4-1	.	.	TGCGCCAGCAGCTACCTAAATTCACCCCTCCACTTT	CASSYLNSPLHF
TRBJ2-7	TRBV21-1	.	.	TGTGCCAACATGGATGGACAGGGGCTGGGCGAGCAGTACTTC	CANMDGQGLGEQYF
TRBJ2-7	TRBV7-9	.	TRBD1	TGTGCCAGCAGCCCACAGGGGGACCTCCCCCACTACGAGCAGTACTTC	CASSPQGDLPHYEQYF
TRBJ2-5	TRBV5-4	.	TRBD2	TGTGCCAGCAGCGGTGGTCTAGCGGGACGACTCCCATACCAAGAGACCCAGTACTTC	CASSGGLAGRLPYQETQYF
TRBJ1-2	TRBV28	.	.	TGTGCCAGCAGTGCCCCCGGGGGTGGCTACACCTTC	CASSAPGGGYTF
TRBJ2-6	TRBV7-2	.	.	TGTGCCAGCAGCCAAGCGGGCTCTGGGGCCAACGTCCTGACTTTC	CASSQAGSGANVLTF
TRBJ1-2	TRBV5-1	.	.	TGCGCCAGCAGCTTGGATCTGACAGCCGGCTACACCTTC	CASSLDLTAGYTF
TRBJ2-7	TRBV12-5	once	.	TGTGCTAGTGGTTTGGAAAACTACGAGCAGTACTTC	CASGLENYEQYF
TRBJ2-3	TRBV29-1	once	.	TGCAGCGTTGCCGGGTCCAAGCGGGATACGCAGTATTTT	CSVAGSKRDTQYF
TRBJ1-2	TRBV6-5	.	.	TGTGCCAGCAGTTACGGTGGGGGGCGCAACTATGGCTACACCTTC	CASSYGGGRNYGYTF
TRBJ2-3	TRBV6-1	.	TRBD2	TGTGCCAGCAGTGAAAAACCCCTGACTAGCGTATCGACAGATACGCAGTATTTT	CASSEKPLTSVSTDTQYF
TRBJ2-7	TRBV7-8	medium-sized	.	TGTGCCAGCAGCTTCGGCCATTCCTACGAGCAGTACTTC	CASSFGHSYEQYF
TRBJ2-1	TRBV6-2/TRBV6-3	few	.	TGTGCCAGCAGTTACTCAGGCAGGTACAATGAGCAGTTCTTC	CASSYSGRYNEQFF
TRBJ2-3	TRBV28	.	.	TGTGCCAGCAGTTTATGGGGGGAGAAAGATACGCAGTATTTT	CASSLWGEKDTQYF
TRBJ1-2	TRBV28	.	.	TGTGCCAGCACCCCGCATAGGGACGGCTATGGCTACACCTTC	CASTPHRDGYGYTF
TRBJ2-3	TRBV4-2	.	TRBD1	TGTGCCAGCAGCCAAGACGACAGGGGGCGCTGGACAGATACGCAGTATTTT	CASSQDDRGRWTDTQYF
TRBJ2-2	TRBV4-2	.	.	TGTGCCAGCAGACTACAGGTGGACACCGGGGAGCTGTTTTTT	CASRLQVDTGELFF
TRBJ1-1	TRBV5-6	.	.	TGTGCCAGCAGCTGGAAAGGTGGCGGCGCTGAAGCTTTCTTT	CASSWKGGGAEAFF
TRBJ2-2	TRBV9	.	TRBD2	TGTGCCAGCAGCTTACCTAGCGGGGGGACCGGGGAGCTGTTTTTT	CASSLPSGGTGELFF
TRBJ2-5	TRBV2	.	.	TGTGCCAGCACCGTTAGAATCGGAGAGACCCAGTACTTC	CASTVRIGETQYF
TRBJ1-2	TRBV15	.	.	TGTGCCACCAGCAGATTATATGGCTACACCTTC	CATSRLYGYTF
TRBJ1-2	TRBV6-6	.	TRBD1	TGTGCCAGCAGTTACAAGGACAGGGGAAATGGCTACACCTTC	CASSYKDRGNGYTF
TRBJ1-5	TRBV27	.	.	TGTGCCAGCAGTTTATGGGGTAGCAATCAGCCCCAGCATTTT	CASSLWGSNQPQHF
TRBJ2-3	TRBV11-1	.	.	TGTGCCAGCAGCCTCCTCGGGGACGAGGATACGCAGTATTTT	CASSLLGDEDTQYF
TRBJ1-1	TRBV30	.	.	TGTGCCGGATCGTTACAGGGCAGAACTGAAGCTTTCTTT	CAGSLQGRTEAFF
TRBJ2-3	TRBV19	.	.	TGTGCCAGTAGTCCATGGCGGGGACAAGCTAGCACAGATACGCAGTATTTT	CASSPWRGQASTDTQYF
TRBJ1-3	TRBV28	.	.	TGTGCCAGCAGTGGGCAGCCTGGAAACACCATATATTTT	CASSGQPGNTIYF
TRBJ2-3	TRBV7-2	.	TRBD1	TGTGCCAGCAGCTTAGCGGGACAGGGTCAAGCAGATACGCAGTATTTT	CASSLAGQGQADTQYF
TRBJ2-5	TRBV3-1/TRBV3-2	.	.	TGTGCCAGCAGCCAAGGCGAGACCCAGTACTTC	CASSQGETQYF
TRBJ2-1	TRBV28	.	TRBD1	TGTGCCAGCAGTTTTTGGGACAGGGGTCAGAATGAGCAGTTCTTC	CASSFWDRGQNEQFF
TRBJ2-2	TRBV9	once	.	TGTGCCAGCAGCGTAGGGTTGAACACCGGGGAGCTGTTTTTT	CASSVGLNTGELFF
TRBJ1-2	TRBV2	.	.	TGTGCCAGCAGTGCAGCTAACTATGGCTACACCTTC	CASSAANYGYTF
TRBJ1-2	TRBV28	.	.	TGTGCCAGCGAGAGGGAAACCTATGGCTACACCTTC	CASERETYGYTF
TRBJ1-6	TRBV7-2	.	.	TGTGCCAGCAGCGTAAGGAGCTCCTATAATTCACCCCTCCACTTT	CASSVRSSYNSPLHF
TRBJ1-3	TRBV11-2	once	.	TGTGCCAGCAGAGCTCGGGACACCTATGGAAACACCATATATTTT	CASRARDTYGNTIYF
TRBJ1-2	TRBV7-9	.	TRBD1	TGTGCCAGCAGCACGGACAGGGCTGGCTACACCTTC	CASSTDRAGYTF
TRBJ2-2	TRBV19	.	.	TGTGCCAGTAGCCTTAGTTCGGCCGGGGAGCTGTTTTTT	CASSLSSAGELFF
TRBJ2-3	TRBV5-8	.	.	TGTGCCAGCAGCTTGGGCAGGGAGACAGATACGCAGTATTTT	CASSLGRETDTQYF
TRBJ1-3	TRBV11-2	.	.	TGTGCCAGCAGCTTAGAAGCCCGGCAATTATATTTT	CASSLEARQLYF
TRBJ1-2	TRBV12-3/TRBV12-4	.	.	TGTGCCAGCAGTTTATTGGGTGGCTACACCTTC	CASSLLGGYTF
TRBJ1-5	TRBV9	.	TRBD1	TGTGCCAGGGGGACAGGGGCCCCTAAAAATCAGCCCCAGCATTTT	CARGTGAPKNQPQHF